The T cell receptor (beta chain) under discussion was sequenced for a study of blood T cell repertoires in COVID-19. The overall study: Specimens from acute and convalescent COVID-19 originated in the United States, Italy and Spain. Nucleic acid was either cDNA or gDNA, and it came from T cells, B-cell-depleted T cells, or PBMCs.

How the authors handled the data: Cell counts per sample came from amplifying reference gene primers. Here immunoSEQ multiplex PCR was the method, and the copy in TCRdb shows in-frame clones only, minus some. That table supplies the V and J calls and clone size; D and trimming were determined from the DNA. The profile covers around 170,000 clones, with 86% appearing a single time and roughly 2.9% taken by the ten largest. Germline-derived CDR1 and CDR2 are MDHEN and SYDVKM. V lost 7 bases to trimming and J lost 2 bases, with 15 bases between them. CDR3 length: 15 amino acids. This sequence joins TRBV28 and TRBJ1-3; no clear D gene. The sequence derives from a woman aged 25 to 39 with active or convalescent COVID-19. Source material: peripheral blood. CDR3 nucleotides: TGTGCCAGCATCCCGTCGCAGGTGACTGGAAACACCATATATTTT. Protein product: CASIPSQVTGNTIYF. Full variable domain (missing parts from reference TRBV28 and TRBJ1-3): DVKVTQSSRYLVKRTGEKVFLECVQDMDHENMFWYRQDPGLGLRLIYFSYDVKMKEKGDIPEGYSVSREKKERFSLILESASTNQTSMYLCASIPSQVTGNTIYFGEGSWLTVV.